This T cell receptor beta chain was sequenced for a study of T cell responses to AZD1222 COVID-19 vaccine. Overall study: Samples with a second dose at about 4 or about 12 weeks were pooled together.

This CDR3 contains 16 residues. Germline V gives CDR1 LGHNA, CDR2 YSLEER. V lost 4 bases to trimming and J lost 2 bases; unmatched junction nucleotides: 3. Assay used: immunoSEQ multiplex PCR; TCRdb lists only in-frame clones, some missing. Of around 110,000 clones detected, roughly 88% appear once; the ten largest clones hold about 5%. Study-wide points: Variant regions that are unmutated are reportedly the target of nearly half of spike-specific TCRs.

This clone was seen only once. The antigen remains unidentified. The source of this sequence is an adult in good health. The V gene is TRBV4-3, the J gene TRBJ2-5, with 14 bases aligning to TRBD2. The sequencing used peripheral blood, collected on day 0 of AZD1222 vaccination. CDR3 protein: CASSLGLAGEQETQYF. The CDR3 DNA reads TGCGCCAGCAGCCTGGGACTAGCGGGAGAACAAGAGACCCAGTACTTC.